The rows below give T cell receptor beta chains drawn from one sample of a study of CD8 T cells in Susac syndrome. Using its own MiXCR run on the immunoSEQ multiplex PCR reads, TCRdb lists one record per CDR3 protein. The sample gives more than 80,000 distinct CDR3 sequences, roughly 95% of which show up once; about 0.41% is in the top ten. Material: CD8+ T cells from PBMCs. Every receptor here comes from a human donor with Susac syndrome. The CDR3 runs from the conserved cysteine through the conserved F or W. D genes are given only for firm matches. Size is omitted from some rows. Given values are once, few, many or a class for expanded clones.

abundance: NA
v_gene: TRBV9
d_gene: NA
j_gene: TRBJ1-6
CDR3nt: TGTGCCAGCAGCGTAGGGGCGCTCGATTCACCCCTCCACTTT
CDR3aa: CASSVGALDSPLHF

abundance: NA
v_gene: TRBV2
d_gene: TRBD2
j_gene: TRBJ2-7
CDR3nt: TGTGCCAGCTGTCAACTAGCGGGGGGCATCTACGAGCAGTACTTC
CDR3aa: CASCQLAGGIYEQYF

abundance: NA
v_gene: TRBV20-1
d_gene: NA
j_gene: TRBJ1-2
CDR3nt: TGCAGTGCTAGAGATCCCGACGACAGTAACTATGGCTACACCTTC
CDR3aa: CSARDPDDSNYGYTF

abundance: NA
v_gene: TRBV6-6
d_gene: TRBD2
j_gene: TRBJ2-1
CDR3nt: TGTGCCAGCAGTTGGGGGGGTGAGCAGTTCTTC
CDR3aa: CASSWGGEQFF

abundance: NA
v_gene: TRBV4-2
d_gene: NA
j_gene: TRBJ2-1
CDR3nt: TGTGCCAGCAGCCACGGATCTCGTTTC
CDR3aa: CASSHGSRF

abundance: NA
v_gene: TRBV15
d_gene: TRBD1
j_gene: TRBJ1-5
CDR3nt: TGTGCCACCAGCAGCCGGACAGGGAAGGGCAATCAGCCCCAGCATTTT
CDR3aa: CATSSRTGKGNQPQHF

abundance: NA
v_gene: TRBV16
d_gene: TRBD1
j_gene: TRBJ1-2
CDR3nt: TGTGCCAGCAGCCAAATGGACAGGCCTACCCCTAACTATGGCTACACCTTC
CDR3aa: CASSQMDRPTPNYGYTF

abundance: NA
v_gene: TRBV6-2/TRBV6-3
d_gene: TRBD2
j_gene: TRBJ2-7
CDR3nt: TGTGCCAGCAGCGCCCCTTGGAGCGGGGTGTCCTACGAGCAGTACTTC
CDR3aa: CASSAPWSGVSYEQYF

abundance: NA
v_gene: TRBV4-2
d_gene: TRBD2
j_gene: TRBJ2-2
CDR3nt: TGTGCCAGCAGCCTGACTAGCGGGGAACTCACCGGGGAGCTGTTTTTT
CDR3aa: CASSLTSGELTGELFF

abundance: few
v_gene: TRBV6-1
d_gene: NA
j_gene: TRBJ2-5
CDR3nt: TGTGCCGGCGGACCTGACCAAGAGACCCAGTACTTC
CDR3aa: CAGGPDQETQYF

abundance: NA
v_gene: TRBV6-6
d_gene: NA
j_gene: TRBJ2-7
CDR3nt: TGTGCCAGCCAGTTGACGGGGGCCTACGAGCAGTACTTC
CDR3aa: CASQLTGAYEQYF

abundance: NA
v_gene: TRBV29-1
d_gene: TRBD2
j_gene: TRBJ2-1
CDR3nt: TGCAGCGTTGAAGATCTTCACGCGGGGGGAAATGAGCAGTTCTTC
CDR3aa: CSVEDLHAGGNEQFF

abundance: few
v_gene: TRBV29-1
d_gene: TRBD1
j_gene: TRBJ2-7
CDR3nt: TGCAGCGTTGGACAGGGAATAACCTACGAGCAGTACTTC
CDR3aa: CSVGQGITYEQYF

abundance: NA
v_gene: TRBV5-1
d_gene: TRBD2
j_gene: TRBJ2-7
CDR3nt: TGCGCCAGCAGCTTGCTAGCGGGGGGGCTTTACGAGCAGTACTTC
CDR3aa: CASSLLAGGLYEQYF

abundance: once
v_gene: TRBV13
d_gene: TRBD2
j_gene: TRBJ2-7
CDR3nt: TGTGCCAGCAGCCGGACTAGTGAGTACGAGCAGTACTTC
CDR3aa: CASSRTSEYEQYF

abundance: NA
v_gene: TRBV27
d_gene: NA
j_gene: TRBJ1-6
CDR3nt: TGTGCCAGCAGTTACGGGAATTCACCCCTCCACTTT
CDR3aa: CASSYGNSPLHF

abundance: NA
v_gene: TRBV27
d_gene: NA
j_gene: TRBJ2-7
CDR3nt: TGTGCCAGCAGCTACAGGGTAGGACCCTACGAGCAGTACTTC
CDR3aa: CASSYRVGPYEQYF

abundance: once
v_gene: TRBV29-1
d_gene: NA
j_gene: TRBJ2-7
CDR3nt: TGCAGCGTTGCCGAGGGGTACGAGCAGTACTTC
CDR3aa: CSVAEGYEQYF

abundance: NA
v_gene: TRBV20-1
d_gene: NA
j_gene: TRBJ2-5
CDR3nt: TGCAGTGCTAGAGACGACCTCCGGGAGACCCAGTACTTC
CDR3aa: CSARDDLRETQYF

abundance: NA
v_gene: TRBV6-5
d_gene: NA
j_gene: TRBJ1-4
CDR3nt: TGTGCCAGCAGCCCCGGAGTGGCAGAAAAACTGTTTTTT
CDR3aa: CASSPGVAEKLFF

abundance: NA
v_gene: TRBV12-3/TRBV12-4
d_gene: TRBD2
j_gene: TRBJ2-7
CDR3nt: TGTGCCAGCAGTGACCTGGGGGCTAGCGGGCGTGACGGGCAGTACTTC
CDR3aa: CASSDLGASGRDGQYF

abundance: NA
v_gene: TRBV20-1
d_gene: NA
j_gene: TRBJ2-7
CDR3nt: TGCAGTGCTAGAGGATTAGCCGTCCCCTCCTACGAGCAGTACTTC
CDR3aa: CSARGLAVPSYEQYF

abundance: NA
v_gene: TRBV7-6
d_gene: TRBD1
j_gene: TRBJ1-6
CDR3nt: TGTGCCAGCAGCTTAGGGGGACAGGGGGCTTCACCCCTCCACTTT
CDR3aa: CASSLGGQGASPLHF

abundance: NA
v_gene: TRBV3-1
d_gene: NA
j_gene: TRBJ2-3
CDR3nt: TGTGCCAGCAGCCAAGATCCTACAGATACGCAGTATTTT
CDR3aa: CASSQDPTDTQYF

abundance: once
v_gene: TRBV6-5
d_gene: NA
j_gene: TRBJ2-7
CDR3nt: TGTGCCAGCAGTCCTGATGTCGACATTGCCTACGAGCAGTACTTC
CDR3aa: CASSPDVDIAYEQYF

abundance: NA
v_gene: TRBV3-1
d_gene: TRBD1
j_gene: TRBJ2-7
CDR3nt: TGTGCCAGCAGCCAACCGACAGGGGGGTCCTACGAGCAGTACTTC
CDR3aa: CASSQPTGGSYEQYF

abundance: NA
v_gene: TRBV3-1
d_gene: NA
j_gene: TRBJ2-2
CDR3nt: TGTGCCAGCAGCCAGACGGGGGACACCGGGGAGCTGTTTTTT
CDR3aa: CASSQTGDTGELFF

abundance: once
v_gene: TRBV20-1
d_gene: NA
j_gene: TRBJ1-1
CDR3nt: TGCAGTGCTAGCGGGATTTGGAACACTGAAGCTTTCTTT
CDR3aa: CSASGIWNTEAFF

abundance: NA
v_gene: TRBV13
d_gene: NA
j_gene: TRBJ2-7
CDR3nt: TGTGCCAGCAGCCCCGAGACAGGTTCTCCGTCCTACGAGCAGTACTTC
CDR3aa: CASSPETGSPSYEQYF

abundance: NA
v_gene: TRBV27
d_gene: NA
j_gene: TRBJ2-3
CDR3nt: TGTGCCAGCATCGTCAGAGATACGCAGTATTTT
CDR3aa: CASIVRDTQYF

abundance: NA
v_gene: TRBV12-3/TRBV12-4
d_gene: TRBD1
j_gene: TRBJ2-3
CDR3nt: TGTGCCAGCAGTCCAGATCCCGGGACAGAAGATACAGATACGCAGTATTTT
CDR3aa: CASSPDPGTEDTDTQYF

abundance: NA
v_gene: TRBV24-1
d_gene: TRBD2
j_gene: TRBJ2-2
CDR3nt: TGTGCCACCAGTGATGGGGGACTACTAAACACCGGGGAGCTGTTTTTT
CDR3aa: CATSDGGLLNTGELFF

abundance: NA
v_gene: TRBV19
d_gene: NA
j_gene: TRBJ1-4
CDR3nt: TGTGCCAGTAGTGCAAGCCCGGAGGGTGGCGATGAAAAACTGTTTTTT
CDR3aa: CASSASPEGGDEKLFF

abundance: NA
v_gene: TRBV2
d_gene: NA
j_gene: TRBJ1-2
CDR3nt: TGTGCCATCAATAGCGGTAACTATGGCTACACCTTC
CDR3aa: CAINSGNYGYTF

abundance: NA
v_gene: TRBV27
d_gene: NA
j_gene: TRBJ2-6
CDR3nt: TGTGCCAGCAGTAGCCGCTCTGGGGCCAACGTCCTGACTTTC
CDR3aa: CASSSRSGANVLTF

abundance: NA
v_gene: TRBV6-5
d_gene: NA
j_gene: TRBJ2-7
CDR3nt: TGTGCCAGCAGTCCCGACTCCCTAGGGACCTACGAGCAGTACTTC
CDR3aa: CASSPDSLGTYEQYF

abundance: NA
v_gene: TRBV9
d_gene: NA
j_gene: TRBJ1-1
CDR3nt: TGTGCCAGCAGTGCCCAGGATGCGGTGAACACTGAAGCTTTCTTT
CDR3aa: CASSAQDAVNTEAFF

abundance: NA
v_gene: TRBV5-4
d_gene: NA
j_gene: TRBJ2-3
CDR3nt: TGTGCCAGCAGCCGGGACCGCTCAGATACGCAGTATTTT
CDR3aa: CASSRDRSDTQYF

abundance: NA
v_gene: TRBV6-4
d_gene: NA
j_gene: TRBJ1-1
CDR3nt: TGTGCCAGCAGTGTAGGTCCCGACGGGAGGGCTTTCTTT
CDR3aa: CASSVGPDGRAFF

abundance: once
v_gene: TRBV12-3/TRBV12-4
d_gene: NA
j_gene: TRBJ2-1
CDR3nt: TGTGCCAGCAGTTTGGAGACCGTTGAGCAGTTCTTC
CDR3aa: CASSLETVEQFF

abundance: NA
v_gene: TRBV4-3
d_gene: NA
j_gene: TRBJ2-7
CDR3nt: TGCGCCAGCAGCCTTGGTATCGGCTACGAGCAGTACTTC
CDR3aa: CASSLGIGYEQYF

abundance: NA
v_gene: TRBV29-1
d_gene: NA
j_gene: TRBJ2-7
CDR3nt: TGCAGCGTTCGGGAACAGGGATACGAGCAGTACTTC
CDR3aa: CSVREQGYEQYF

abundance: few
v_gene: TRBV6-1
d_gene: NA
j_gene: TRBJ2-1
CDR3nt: TGTGCCAGCCACGAAGACAATGAGCAGTTCTTC
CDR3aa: CASHEDNEQFF

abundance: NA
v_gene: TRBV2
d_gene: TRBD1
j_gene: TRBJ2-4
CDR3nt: TGTGCCAGCGTTGGGACAGACAAAAACATTCAGTACTTC
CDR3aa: CASVGTDKNIQYF

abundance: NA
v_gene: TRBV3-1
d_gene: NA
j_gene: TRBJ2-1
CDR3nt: TGTGCCAGCAGCCACCGGAGCTCCTACAATGAGCAGTTCTTC
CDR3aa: CASSHRSSYNEQFF

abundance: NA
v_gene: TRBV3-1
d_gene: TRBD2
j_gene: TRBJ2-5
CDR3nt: TGTGCCAGCAAGGTGGGCGGGGGGGCCCTGGAGACCCAGTACTTC
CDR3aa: CASKVGGGALETQYF